The rows below give T cell receptor beta chains drawn from one sample of a study of T cells in localized non-small cell lung cancer. Profiling relied on immunoSEQ multiplex PCR, and the TCRdb table lists in-frame clones only, not all of them. The data hold about 70,000 clones, with 85% to 90% observed a single time. The starting material was peripheral blood, obtained before any cancer treatment. These receptors originate from a male donor aged 60 or older with stage III squamous cell lung carcinoma. CDR3s leave out the opening cysteine and the closing phenylalanine or tryptophan.

V	J	CDR3
TRBV7-9	TRBJ1-2	ASSLVLYGYT
TRBV10-1	TRBJ1-5	ASRQGLEPQH
TRBV5-5	TRBJ1-1	ASSMGQRNTEAF
TRBV7-9	TRBJ1-1	ASSLFGSVNTEAF
TRBV5-1	TRBJ2-5	ASSLGQGMETQY
TRBV6-5	TRBJ1-6	ASFGLGSPLH
TRBV2	TRBJ1-2	ASSEGGQGMGGYT
TRBV15	TRBJ1-4	ATSREGRANEKLF
TRBV4-1	TRBJ2-3	ASSQAFGGTDTQY
TRBV19	TRBJ1-1	ASSTGQGYTEAF
TRBV6-6	TRBJ1-2	ASRLQANYGYT
TRBV2	TRBJ2-7	ASRRDRYEQY
TRBV4-2	TRBJ1-4	ASSRETQGRGEKLF
TRBV9	TRBJ1-5	ASSVATLAGGGQPQH
TRBV5-4	TRBJ2-5	ASSPDRGRETQY
TRBV6-4	TRBJ1-4	ASSDYTVTNEKLF
TRBV13	TRBJ2-2	ASSSLRTGANTGELF
TRBV6-1	TRBJ2-3	ASSQLGTGTDTQY
TRBV30	TRBJ1-1	AWSVQRGSEAF
TRBV5-1	TRBJ1-1	ASSFNRGMNSGTEAF
TRBV6-1	TRBJ1-2	ASSEPVYGYT
TRBV19	TRBJ1-4	ASTGPQSSEKLF
TRBV29-1	TRBJ1-1	SVATGNTEAF
TRBV5-1	TRBJ2-3	ASSFRQGRNTQY
TRBV7-2	TRBJ2-1	ASSLGAGLSSYNEQF
TRBV19	TRBJ2-2	ASSLIPGANTGELF
TRBV6-1	TRBJ2-5	ASSEDWLETQY
TRBV9	TRBJ1-2	ASSLTGTAHYGYT
TRBV4-1	TRBJ1-1	ASSQGGSNTEAF
TRBV5-1	TRBJ1-5	ASSFSGAQPQH
TRBV10-3	TRBJ1-6	AISEIGQGYSPLH
TRBV5-1	TRBJ2-3	ASSLERPGDTQY
TRBV6-5	TRBJ2-1	ASSSPSDPYNEQF
TRBV5-1	TRBJ2-6	ATHPGTGTSGANVLT
TRBV5-1	TRBJ1-1	ASSGTATGNTEAF
TRBV25-1	TRBJ1-4	ASSPSHRATNEKLF
TRBV29-1	TRBJ2-7	SVVYRGDYEQY
TRBV29-1	TRBJ2-1	SVEIRGAVEQF
TRBV6-6	TRBJ2-1	ASSYLEGNEQF
TRBV6-5	TRBJ2-5	ASTRGETETQY
TRBV7-2	TRBJ2-1	ASSLRRGENNEQF
TRBV5-1	TRBJ1-4	ASSLEDSATNEKLF
TRBV6-1	TRBJ1-1	ASRTSGGITEAF
TRBV10-3	TRBJ2-1	AILDHSGGASLSEQF
TRBV19	TRBJ1-1	ASPAEGGEAF
TRBV7-2	TRBJ2-5	ASSPGTALGETQY
TRBV5-6	TRBJ1-2	ASSSSGNSYGYT
TRBV5-4	TRBJ2-5	ASSSQGGAETQY